Following are 6 T cell receptor beta chains from one sample sequenced in a study of T cell repertoires in cytomegalovirus infection. TCRdb redid the calling of the reads with MiXCR, one entry per CDR3 protein. This sample has approximately 70,000 distinct CDR3 sequences; 3% to 4.5% occur once, and the top ten carry 20% to 25%. Input material: PBMCs. The receptors derive from a human donor in good health (CMV status not recorded). Some clones in this sample may be carry-over from other donors' samples.

At least ten counts were recorded for this clonotype. The junction and the germline gene differ at one end; a read error may be behind it. The chain couples TRBV12-3 or TRBV12-4 to TRBJ2-1; TRBD2 matches at 8 bases. This CDR3 is 15 amino acids long. The CDR3, as DNA: TGTGCCAGCAGCTTAGCGGGACTACCCTACAATGAGCAGTTCTTC. This encodes CASSLAGLPYNEQFF.

This clonotype came up many times. This chain links TRBV12-3 or TRBV12-4 with TRBJ2-3; no clear D. Trimming stripped 5 bases from V and 4 bases from J, with 7 bases between. This CDR3 is 12 amino acids long. CDR3 protein: CASSVVADTQYF. In nucleotides, the CDR3 is TGTGCCAGCAGTGTCGTGGCAGATACGCAGTATTTT.

This clonotype occurred many times. The J gene is TRBJ2-1, the V gene TRBV11-2; D is tentatively TRBD1 or TRBD2 (5 bases each). V gave up 5 bases and J gave up 15 bases, with 20 bases separating them. This CDR3 region has 13 residues. CDR1 and CDR2 from the germline V gene are SGHAT and FQNNGV. The CDR3 nucleotides read TGTGCCAGCAGCCAACTGAGGGGCAGCCAGCCGTTCTTC. Translating gives CASSQLRGSQPFF.

This clonotype was recorded at least ten times. The rearrangement joins TRBV7-2 to TRBJ2-7; D uncertain. The CDR3 totals 12 residues. Looked up from germline, CDR1 is SGHTA and CDR2 is FQGNSA. V shed 0 bases and J shed 6 bases, with 6 bases lying between them. CDR3 protein: CASSLASGEQYF. The CDR3 DNA reads as TGTGCCAGCAGCTTAGCCTCGGGCGAGCAGTACTTC.

Ten or more counts support this clonotype. V usage is TRBV7-2 and J usage is TRBJ2-5, with TRBD1 matching over 8 bases. Germline V gene data show CDR1 as SGHTA and CDR2 as FQGNSA. J lost 0 bases, V lost 3 bases, and 9 bases had no gene match. The CDR3 spans 17 residues. This CDR3 reads CASSFGQGSLYQETQYF. The CDR3 nucleotides are TGTGCCAGCAGCTTCGGACAGGGATCCTTGTACCAAGAGACCCAGTACTTC.

The rearrangement uses TRBV27 and TRBJ1-5; TRBD1 matches 7 bases. CDR3 length: 13 residues. The V and J ends lost 5 bases and 7 bases, in that order; junction bases with no gene match: 5. The germline CDR1 and CDR2 sequences are MNHEY and SMNVEV (reference sequence). For the CDR3, the DNA is TGTGCCAGCAGTCTGACAGGGCCCCAGCCCCAGCATTTT. Translating it yields CASSLTGPQPQHF.